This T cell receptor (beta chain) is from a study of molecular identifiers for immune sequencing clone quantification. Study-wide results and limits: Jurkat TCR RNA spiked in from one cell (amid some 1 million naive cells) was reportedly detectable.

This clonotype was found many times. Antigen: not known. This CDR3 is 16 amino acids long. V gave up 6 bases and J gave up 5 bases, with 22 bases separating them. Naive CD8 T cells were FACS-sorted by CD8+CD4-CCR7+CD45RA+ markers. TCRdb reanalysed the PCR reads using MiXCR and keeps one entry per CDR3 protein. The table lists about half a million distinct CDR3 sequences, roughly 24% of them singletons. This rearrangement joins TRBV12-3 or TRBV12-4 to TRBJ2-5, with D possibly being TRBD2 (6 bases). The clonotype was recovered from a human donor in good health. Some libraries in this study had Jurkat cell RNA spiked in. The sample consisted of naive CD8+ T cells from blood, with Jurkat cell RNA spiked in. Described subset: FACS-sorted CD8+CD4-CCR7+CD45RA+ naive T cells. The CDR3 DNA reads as TGTGCCAGCAGCCACCCGCCGGGACTCCGATCGGAGACCCAGTACTTC. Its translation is CASSHPPGLRSETQYF.